Listed here are 8 T cell receptor beta chains from one sample, sequenced in a study of T cells after yellow fever vaccination. Each CDR3 protein gets one entry after TCRdb re-called the 5' RACE reads with MiXCR. The table includes some 300,000 distinct CDR3 sequences, 8% to 9.5% detected once. This sample comprised PBMCs, obtained more than 35 days after the first yellow fever vaccination. These receptors all come from a man between 18 and 29 years old who received the YFV17D yellow fever vaccine.

This clonotype appeared a few times. The gene calls are TRBV5-4 and TRBJ1-1; weak D call: TRBD1 (6 bases). V shed 2 bases and J shed 4 bases, with 15 bases lying between them. Germline CDR1 is SGHNT and CDR2 is YYREEE (reference sequence). The CDR3 is made up of 15 amino acids. CDR3 sequence (DNA): TGTGCCAGCAGCTTACAGGGAGGGGGTGGCACTGAAGCTTTCTTT. Its translation: CASSLQGGGGTEAFF.

A few counts support this clonotype. J is TRBJ1-2 and V is TRBV5-1; TRBD1 might be the D (6 bases). This CDR3 region has 17 residues. V lost 2 bases to trimming and J lost 3 bases, with 20 bases between them. Germline CDR1 SGHRS, CDR2 YFSETQ. The chain's CDR3 is CASSFRRTQGPYYGYTF. For the CDR3, the DNA is TGCGCCAGCAGCTTCCGACGTACACAGGGACCTTACTATGGCTACACCTTC. Full variable domain (missing parts from reference TRBV5-1 and TRBJ1-2): KAGVTQTPRYLIKTRGQQVTLSCSPISGHRSVSWYQQTPGQGLQFLFEYFSETQRNKGNFPGRFSGRQFSNSRSEMNVSTLELGDSALYLCASSFRRTQGPYYGYTFGSGTRLTVV.

The rearrangement joins TRBV6-4 to TRBJ2-2, with unresolved D. The V end lost 2 bases, the J end lost 7 bases, and 5 bases lay between the germline ends. Per germline, CDR1 MRHNA and CDR2 SNTAGT. The CDR3 length is 12 residues. CDR3 protein: CASSDQYGELFF. CDR3 coding DNA: TGTGCCAGCAGTGACCAATACGGGGAGCTGTTTTTT.

The chain employs TRBV7-9 and TRBJ1-6; D is unresolved. Between the trimmed V and J ends, which lost 2 bases and 0 bases, there was a span of 8 bases. This CDR3 region has 16 residues. Germline CDR1 and CDR2: SEHNR and FQNEAQ (reference sequence). The CDR3 loop reads CASSLSESSYNSPLHF. DNA of the CDR3: TGTGCCAGCAGCTTAAGCGAGAGCTCCTATAATTCACCCCTCCACTTT.

The rearrangement links TRBV7-2 to TRBJ2-3, with TRBD1 matching 8 bases. V lost 5 bases to trimming and J lost 2 bases; unmatched junction nucleotides: 3. This CDR3 is 14 amino acids long. Germline V gene lookup returns CDR1 SGHTA and CDR2 FQGNSA. CDR3 sequence reads: CASSLDRDTDTQYF. The CDR3 nucleotides read TGTGCCAGCAGCCTGGACAGGGACACAGATACGCAGTATTTT.

This clonotype was detected a few times. The chain employs TRBV20-1 and TRBJ2-7, with D perhaps assigned TRBD1 or TRBD2 (6 bases each). CDR1 DFQATT and CDR2 SNEGSKA come from the germline V gene (reference sequence). The CDR3 extends over 13 amino acids. The V end was cut by 6 bases, the J end by 5 bases, with 17 bases between. The CDR3 loop is CSAQRYGGDEQYV. CDR3 coding DNA: TGCAGTGCACAGCGGTACGGGGGCGACGAGCAGTACGTC.

This clonotype was observed a handful of times. This rearrangement joins TRBV4-3 to TRBJ2-5; D gene unclear. Per germline, CDR1 LGHNA and CDR2 YSLEER. V was cut by 2 bases and J by 1 base, with 14 bases left in between. This CDR3 contains 16 residues. The CDR3 nucleotides are TGCGCCAGCAGCCAACACGGACCCACGTTCCAAGAGACCCAGTACTTC. This gives the protein CASSQHGPTFQETQYF.

This chain uses TRBV12-3 or TRBV12-4 with TRBJ1-5; the D is unclear. There are 16 residues in the CDR3. The V end lost 6 bases, the J end lost 0 bases, and 15 bases lay between the germline ends. The CDR3 DNA follows: TGTGCCAGCAGCCGAAACTATGAATATAGCAATCAGCCCCAGCATTTT. As protein: CASSRNYEYSNQPQHF.